The rows below give T cell receptor beta chains drawn from one sample of a study of T cells expressing NK-cell markers. TCRdb reprocessed the 5' RACE reads and stores each CDR3 protein as one record, lacking DNA. The listing records 500,000 to 700,000 distinct CDR3 sequences. The material sequenced was blood T cells: a sorted CD56 or NKG2C T cell subset, CD4+ or CD8+ T cells, or bulk PBMC T cells (not recorded which). The origin of the receptors is a man between 18 and 29 years old in good health. Each CDR3 is given with its conserved first and last residue.

V gene	J gene	CDR3 protein
TRBV18	TRBJ1-5	CASSPESNQPQHF
TRBV11-2	TRBJ1-1	CASSNHKVRQTEAFF
TRBV12-3/TRBV12-4	TRBJ1-5	CASSPTNPLWGNQPQHF
TRBV6-2/TRBV6-3	TRBJ2-1	CASSWGTTEQFF
TRBV29-1	TRBJ2-2	CSAGQLSNTGELFF
TRBV6-1	TRBJ2-7	CASSLGSGTVSYEQYF
TRBV20-1	TRBJ1-3	CSAPGDSRNTIYF
TRBV12-3/TRBV12-4	TRBJ2-3	CASSVGGSGGNTQYF
TRBV20-1	TRBJ1-2	CSADDGSNYGYTF
TRBV6-2/TRBV6-3	TRBJ1-4	CASMGHSNEILFF
TRBV4-2	TRBJ2-3	CASSPERGLNTDTQYF
TRBV27	TRBJ2-7	CASRTFGQVTYEQYF
TRBV15	TRBJ1-1	CATSRDRGAYAEAFF
TRBV20-1	TRBJ2-6	CSAASGAARSGANVLTF
TRBV28	TRBJ2-4	CASSLREGFGNIQYF
TRBV30	TRBJ1-1	CAWRAYQTNAEAFF
TRBV27	TRBJ2-7	CASSPGTSGRYEQYF
TRBV27	TRBJ2-1	CASSGGGGTTYNEQFF
TRBV27	TRBJ2-1	CASSLSRPNEQFF
TRBV27	TRBJ1-4	CASSPSANEKLFF
TRBV5-5	TRBJ2-3	CASSSVLRREHPDTQYF
TRBV3-1	TRBJ2-1	CASSQSGTSGINEQFF
TRBV6-5	TRBJ2-2	CASSQGRELFF
TRBV20-1	TRBJ2-7	CSASPTSGGIEQYF